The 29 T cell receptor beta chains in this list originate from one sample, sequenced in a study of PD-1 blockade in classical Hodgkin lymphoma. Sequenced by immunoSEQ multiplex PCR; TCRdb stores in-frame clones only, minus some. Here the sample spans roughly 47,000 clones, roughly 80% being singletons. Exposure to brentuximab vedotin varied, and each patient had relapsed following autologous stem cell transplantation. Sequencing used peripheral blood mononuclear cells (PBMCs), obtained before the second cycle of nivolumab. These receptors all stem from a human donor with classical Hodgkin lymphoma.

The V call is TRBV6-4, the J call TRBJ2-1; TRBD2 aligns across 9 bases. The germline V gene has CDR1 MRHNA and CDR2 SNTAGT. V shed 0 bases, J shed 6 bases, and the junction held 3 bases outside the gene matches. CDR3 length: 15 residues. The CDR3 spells CASSDSGLAINEQFF. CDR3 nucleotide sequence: TGTGCCAGCAGTGACTCGGGACTAGCTATCAATGAGCAGTTCTTC.

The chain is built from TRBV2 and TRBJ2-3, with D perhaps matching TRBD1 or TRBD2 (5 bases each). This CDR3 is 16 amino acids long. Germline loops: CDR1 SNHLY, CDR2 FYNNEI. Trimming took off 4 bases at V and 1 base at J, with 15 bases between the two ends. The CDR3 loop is CASSGGSLGGTDTQYF. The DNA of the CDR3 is TGTGCCAGCAGTGGGGGCTCACTGGGAGGCACAGATACGCAGTATTTT.

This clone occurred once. In nucleotides, the CDR3 is TGTGCCAGCAGCGGTGGGGTCGGGCGGAACAGAGCGCAGTATTTT. Protein: CASSGGVGRNRAQYF. The chain joins TRBV5-4 to TRBJ2-3; no definite D call. Germline-derived CDR1 and CDR2 are SGHNT and YYREEE (reference sequence). The CDR3 loop spans 15 amino acids. The V and J ends lost 4 bases and 10 bases respectively, with 22 bases between them.

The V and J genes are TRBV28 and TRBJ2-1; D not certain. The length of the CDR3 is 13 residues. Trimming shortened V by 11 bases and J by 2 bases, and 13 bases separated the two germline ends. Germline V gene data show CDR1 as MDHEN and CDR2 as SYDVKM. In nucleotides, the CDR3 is TGTGCCTCCCAGCCCAATGCCTACAATGAGCAGTTCTTC. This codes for CASQPNAYNEQFF. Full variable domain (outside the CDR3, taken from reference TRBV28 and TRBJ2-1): DVKVTQSSRYLVKRTGEKVFLECVQDMDHENMFWYRQDPGLGLRLIYFSYDVKMKEKGDIPEGYSVSREKKERFSLILESASTNQTSMYLCASQPNAYNEQFFGPGTRLTVL.

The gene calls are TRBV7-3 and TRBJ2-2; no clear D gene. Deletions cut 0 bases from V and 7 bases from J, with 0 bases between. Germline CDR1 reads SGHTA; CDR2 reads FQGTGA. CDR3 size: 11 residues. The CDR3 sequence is CASSLTGELFF. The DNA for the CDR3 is TGTGCCAGCAGCTTAACCGGGGAGCTGTTTTTT.

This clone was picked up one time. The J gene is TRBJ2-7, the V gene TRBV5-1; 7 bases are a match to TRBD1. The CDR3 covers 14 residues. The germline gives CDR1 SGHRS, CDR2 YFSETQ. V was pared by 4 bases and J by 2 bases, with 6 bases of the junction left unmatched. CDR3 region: CASSHRDRTYEQYF. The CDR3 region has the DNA TGCGCCAGCAGCCACCGGGACAGAACCTACGAGCAGTACTTC.

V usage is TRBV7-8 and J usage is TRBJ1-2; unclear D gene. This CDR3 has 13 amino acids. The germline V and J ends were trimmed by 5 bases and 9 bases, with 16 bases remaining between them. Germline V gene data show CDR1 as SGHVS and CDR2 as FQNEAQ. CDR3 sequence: CASSDRTGGSYTF. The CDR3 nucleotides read TGTGCCAGCAGCGACCGAACGGGAGGGAGCTACACCTTC.

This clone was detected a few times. CDR3 loop: CASTQAPAVPQHF. CDR3 nucleotides: TGTGCCAGCACTCAGGCACCGGCCGTGCCCCAGCATTTT. The chain combines TRBV2 with TRBJ1-5; D is unclear. The germline V gene encodes CDR1 SNHLY and CDR2 FYNNEI. V was trimmed by 7 bases and J by 9 bases, leaving 16 bases between them. CDR3 size: 13 residues.

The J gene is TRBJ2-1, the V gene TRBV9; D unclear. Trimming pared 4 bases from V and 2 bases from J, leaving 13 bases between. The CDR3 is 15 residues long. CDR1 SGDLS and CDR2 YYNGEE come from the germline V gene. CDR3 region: CASSPDGSTYNEQFF. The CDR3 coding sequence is TGTGCCAGCAGCCCCGACGGAAGTACCTACAATGAGCAGTTCTTC.

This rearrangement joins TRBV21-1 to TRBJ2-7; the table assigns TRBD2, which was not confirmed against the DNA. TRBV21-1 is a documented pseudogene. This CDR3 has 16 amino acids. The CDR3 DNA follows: TGTGCCAGCAGCAAAGGGACTAGCGGGAGCTCCTACGAGCAGTACTTC. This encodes CASSKGTSGSSYEQYF.

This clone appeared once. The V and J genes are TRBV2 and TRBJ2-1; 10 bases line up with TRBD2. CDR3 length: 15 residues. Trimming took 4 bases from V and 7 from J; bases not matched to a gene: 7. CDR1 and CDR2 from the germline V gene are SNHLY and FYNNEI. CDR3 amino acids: CASSGSGGLGNEQFF. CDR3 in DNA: TGTGCCAGCAGTGGTAGCGGGGGGTTGGGTAATGAGCAGTTCTTC.

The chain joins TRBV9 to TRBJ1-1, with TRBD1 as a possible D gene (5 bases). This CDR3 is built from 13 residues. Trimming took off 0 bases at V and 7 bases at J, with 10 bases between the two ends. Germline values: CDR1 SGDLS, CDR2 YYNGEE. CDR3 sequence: CASSVGQGFEAFF. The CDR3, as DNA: TGTGCCAGCAGCGTAGGGCAGGGATTTGAAGCTTTCTTT. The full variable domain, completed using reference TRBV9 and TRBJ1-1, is DSGVTQTPKHLITATGQRVTLRCSPRSGDLSVYWYQQSLDQGLQFLIQYYNGEERAKGNILERFSAQQFPDLHSELNLSSLELGDSALYFCASSVGQGFEAFFGQGTRLTVV.

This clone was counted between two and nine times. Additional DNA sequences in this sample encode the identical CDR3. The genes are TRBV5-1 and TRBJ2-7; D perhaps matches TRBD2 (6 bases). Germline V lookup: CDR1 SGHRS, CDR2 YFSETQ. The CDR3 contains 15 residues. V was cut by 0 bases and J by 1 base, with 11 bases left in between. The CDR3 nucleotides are TGCGCCAGCAGCTTGGCCGGGGGTTCGTCCTACGAGCAGTACTTC. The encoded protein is CASSLAGGSSYEQYF.

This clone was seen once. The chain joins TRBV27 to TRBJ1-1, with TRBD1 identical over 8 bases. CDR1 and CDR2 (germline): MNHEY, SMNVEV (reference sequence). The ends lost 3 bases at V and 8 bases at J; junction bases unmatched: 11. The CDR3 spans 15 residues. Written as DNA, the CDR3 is TGTGCCAGCAGTTTTGGGACAGGCTGGTTCGACGAAGCTTTCTTT. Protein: CASSFGTGWFDEAFF.

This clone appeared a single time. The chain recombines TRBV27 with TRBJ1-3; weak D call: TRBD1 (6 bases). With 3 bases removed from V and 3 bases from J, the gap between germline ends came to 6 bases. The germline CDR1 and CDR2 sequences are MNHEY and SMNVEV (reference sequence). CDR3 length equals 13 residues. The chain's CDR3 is CASSLDSGNTIYF. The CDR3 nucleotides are TGTGCCAGCAGTTTGGACAGTGGAAACACCATATATTTT.

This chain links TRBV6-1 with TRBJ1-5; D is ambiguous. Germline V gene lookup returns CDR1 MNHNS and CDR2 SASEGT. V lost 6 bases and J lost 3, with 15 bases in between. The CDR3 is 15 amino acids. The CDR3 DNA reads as TGTGCCAGCAGATATGTGGGCGGAGACAATCAGCCCCAGCATTTT. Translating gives CASRYVGGDNQPQHF.

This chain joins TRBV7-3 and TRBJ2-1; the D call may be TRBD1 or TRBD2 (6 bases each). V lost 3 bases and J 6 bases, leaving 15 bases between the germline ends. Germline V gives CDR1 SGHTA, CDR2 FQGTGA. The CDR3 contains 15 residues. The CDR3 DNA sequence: TGTGCCAGCAGCTTCGGTTGGGGGGCCATCAATGAGCAGTTCTTC. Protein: CASSFGWGAINEQFF.

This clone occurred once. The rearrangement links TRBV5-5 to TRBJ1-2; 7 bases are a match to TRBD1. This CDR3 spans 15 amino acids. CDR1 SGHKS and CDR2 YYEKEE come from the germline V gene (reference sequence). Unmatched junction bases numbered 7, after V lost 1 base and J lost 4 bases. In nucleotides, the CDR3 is TGTGCCAGCAGCTTGCCATCAGGGGGAATCTATGGCTACACCTTC. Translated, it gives CASSLPSGGIYGYTF.

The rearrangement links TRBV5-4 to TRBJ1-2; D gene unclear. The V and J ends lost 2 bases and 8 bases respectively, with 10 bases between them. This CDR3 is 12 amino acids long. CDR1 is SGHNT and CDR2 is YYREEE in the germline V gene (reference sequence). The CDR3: CASSFSGWGYTF. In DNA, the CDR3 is TGTGCCAGCAGCTTTTCGGGTTGGGGCTACACCTTC.

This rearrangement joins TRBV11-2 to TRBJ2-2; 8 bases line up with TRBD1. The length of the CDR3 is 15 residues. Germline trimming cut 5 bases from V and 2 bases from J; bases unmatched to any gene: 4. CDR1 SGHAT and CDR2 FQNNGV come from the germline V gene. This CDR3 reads CASSKDRGNTGELFF. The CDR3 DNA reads TGTGCCAGCAGCAAAGACAGGGGTAACACCGGGGAGCTGTTTTTT.

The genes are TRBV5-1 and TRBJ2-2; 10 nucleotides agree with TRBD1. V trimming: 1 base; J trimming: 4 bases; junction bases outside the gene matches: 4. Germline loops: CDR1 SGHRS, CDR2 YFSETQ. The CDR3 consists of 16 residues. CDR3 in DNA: TGCGCCAGCAGCTTGAGGGGACAGGGGTCCACCGGGGAGCTGTTTTTT. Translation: CASSLRGQGSTGELFF.

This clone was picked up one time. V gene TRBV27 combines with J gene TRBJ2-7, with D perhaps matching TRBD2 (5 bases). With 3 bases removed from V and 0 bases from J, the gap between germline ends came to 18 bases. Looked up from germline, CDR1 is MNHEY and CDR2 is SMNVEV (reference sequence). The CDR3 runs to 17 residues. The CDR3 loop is CASSLGIGSHLSYEQYF. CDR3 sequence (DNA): TGTGCCAGCAGTTTGGGTATAGGGAGCCACCTCTCCTACGAGCAGTACTTC.

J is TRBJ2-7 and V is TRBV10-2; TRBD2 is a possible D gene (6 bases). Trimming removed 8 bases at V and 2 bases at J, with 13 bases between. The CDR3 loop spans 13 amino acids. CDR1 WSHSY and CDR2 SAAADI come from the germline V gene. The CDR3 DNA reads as TGCGCCAGCCTGGAGGGTATTCCCTACGAGCAGTACTTC. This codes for CASLEGIPYEQYF.

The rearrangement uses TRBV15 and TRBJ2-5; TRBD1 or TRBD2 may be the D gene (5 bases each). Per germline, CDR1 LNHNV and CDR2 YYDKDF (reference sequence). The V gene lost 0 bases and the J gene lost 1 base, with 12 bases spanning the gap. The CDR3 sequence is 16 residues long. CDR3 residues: CATSRDSEGLQETQYF. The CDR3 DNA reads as TGTGCCACCAGCAGAGACTCTGAGGGGCTCCAAGAGACCCAGTACTTC.

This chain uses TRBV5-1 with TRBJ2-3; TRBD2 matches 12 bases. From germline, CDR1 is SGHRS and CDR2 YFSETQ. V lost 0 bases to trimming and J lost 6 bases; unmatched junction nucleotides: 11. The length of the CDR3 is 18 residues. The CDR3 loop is CASSLERTSGAREDTQYF. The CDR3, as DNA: TGCGCCAGCAGCTTGGAGAGGACTAGCGGGGCCCGAGAGGATACGCAGTATTTT.

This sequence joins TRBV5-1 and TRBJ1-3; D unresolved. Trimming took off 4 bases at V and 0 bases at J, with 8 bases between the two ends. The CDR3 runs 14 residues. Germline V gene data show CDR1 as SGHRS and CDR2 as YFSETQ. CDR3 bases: TGCGCCAGCAGCCCGGACCTCTCTGGAAACACCATATATTTT. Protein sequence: CASSPDLSGNTIYF.

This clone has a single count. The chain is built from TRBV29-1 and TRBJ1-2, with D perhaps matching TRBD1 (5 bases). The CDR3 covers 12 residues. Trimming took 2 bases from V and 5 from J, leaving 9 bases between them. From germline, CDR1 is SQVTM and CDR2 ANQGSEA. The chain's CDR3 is CSVERRTYGYTF. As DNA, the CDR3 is TGCAGCGTTGAAAGGAGGACATATGGCTACACCTTC.

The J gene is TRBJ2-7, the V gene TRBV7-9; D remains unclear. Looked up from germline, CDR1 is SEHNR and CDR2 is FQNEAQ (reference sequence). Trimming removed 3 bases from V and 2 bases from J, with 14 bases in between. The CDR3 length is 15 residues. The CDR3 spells CASSFYTGSAYEQYF. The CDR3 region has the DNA TGTGCCAGCAGCTTCTACACTGGCTCGGCCTACGAGCAGTACTTC.

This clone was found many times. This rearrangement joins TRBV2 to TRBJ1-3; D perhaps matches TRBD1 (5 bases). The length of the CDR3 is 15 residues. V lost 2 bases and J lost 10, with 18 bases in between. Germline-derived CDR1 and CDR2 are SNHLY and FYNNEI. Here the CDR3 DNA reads TGTGCCAGCAGTGAACGAAAGGGGAGGGAAAATACCATATATTTT. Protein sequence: CASSERKGRENTIYF.